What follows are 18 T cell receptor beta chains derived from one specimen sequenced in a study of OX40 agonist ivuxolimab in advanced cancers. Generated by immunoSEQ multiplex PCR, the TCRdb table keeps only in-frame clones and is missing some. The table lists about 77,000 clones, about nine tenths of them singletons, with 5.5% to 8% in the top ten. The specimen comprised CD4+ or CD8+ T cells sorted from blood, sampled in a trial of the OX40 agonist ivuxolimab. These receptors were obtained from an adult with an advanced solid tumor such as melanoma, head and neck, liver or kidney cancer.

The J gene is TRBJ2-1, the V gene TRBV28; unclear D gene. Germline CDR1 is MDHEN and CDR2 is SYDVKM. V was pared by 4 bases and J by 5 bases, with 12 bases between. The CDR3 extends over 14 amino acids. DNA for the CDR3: TGTGCCAGCAGTTCCGCGGCAGAAAACAATGAGCAGTTCTTC. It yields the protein CASSSAAENNEQFF.

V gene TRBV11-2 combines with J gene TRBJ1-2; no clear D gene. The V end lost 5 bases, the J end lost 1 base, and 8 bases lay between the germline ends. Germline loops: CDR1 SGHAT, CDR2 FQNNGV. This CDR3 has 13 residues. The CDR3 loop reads CASSTALNYGYTF. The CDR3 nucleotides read TGTGCCAGCAGCACAGCGCTTAACTATGGCTACACCTTC.

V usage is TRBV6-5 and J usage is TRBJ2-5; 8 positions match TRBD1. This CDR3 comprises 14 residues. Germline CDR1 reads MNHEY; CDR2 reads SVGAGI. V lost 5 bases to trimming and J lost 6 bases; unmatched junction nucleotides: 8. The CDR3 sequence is CASSKDRGGKTQYF. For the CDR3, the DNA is TGTGCCAGCAGTAAAGACAGGGGAGGAAAGACCCAGTACTTC.

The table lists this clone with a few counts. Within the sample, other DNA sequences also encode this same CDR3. The CDR3 is CASSRLVNTEAFF. In nucleotides, the CDR3 is TGTGCCAGCAGCCGCCTCGTAAACACTGAAGCTTTCTTT. This chain joins TRBV7-3 and TRBJ1-1, with no clear D. The CDR3 sequence is 13 residues long. Trimming removed 5 bases at V and 2 bases at J, with 9 bases between. The V gene's germline CDR1 is SGHTA and CDR2 FQGTGA.

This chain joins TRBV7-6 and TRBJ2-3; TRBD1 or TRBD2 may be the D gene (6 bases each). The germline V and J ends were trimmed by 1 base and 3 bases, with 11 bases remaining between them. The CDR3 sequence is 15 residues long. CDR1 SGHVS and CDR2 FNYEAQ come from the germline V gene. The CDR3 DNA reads TGTGCCAGCAGCTTAGTTGGGGGGCGGACAGATACGCAGTATTTT. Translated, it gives CASSLVGGRTDTQYF.

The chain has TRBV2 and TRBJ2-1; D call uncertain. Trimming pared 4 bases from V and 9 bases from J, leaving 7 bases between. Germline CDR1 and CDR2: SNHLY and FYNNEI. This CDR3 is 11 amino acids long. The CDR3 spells CASSAAGEQFF. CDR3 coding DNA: TGTGCCAGCAGTGCAGCAGGTGAGCAGTTCTTC.

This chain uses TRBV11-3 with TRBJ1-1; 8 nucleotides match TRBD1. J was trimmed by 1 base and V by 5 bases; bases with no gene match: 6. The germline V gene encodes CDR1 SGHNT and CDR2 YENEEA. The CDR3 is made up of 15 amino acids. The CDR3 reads CASSPPGTGNTEAFF. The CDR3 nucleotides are TGTGCCAGCAGCCCACCCGGGACAGGGAACACTGAAGCTTTCTTT. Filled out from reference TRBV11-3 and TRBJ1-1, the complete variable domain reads EAGVVQSPRYKIIEKKQPVAFWCNPISGHNTLYWYLQNLGQGPELLIRYENEEAVDDSQLPKDRFSAERLKGVDSTLKIQPAELGDSAVYLCASSPPGTGNTEAFFGQGTRLTVV.

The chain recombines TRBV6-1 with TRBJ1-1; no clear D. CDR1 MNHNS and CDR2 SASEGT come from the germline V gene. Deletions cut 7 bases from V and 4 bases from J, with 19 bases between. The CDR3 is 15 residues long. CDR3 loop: CASTQEETWGTEAFF. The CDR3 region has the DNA TGTGCCAGCACCCAAGAGGAGACGTGGGGCACTGAAGCTTTCTTT.

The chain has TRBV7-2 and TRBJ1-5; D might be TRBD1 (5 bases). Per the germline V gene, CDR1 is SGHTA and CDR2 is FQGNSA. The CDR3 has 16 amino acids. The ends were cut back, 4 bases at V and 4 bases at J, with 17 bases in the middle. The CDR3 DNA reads TGTGCCAGCAGCTATCAATCAGGTGGGGGGAATCAGCCCCAGCATTTT. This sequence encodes CASSYQSGGGNQPQHF.

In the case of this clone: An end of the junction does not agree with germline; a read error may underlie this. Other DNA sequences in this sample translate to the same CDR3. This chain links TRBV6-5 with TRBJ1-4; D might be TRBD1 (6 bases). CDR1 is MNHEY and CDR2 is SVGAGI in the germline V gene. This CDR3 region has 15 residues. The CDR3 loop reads CASSYSGHFNEKLFF. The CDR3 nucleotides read TGTGCCAGCAGCTACTCGGGACACTTCAATGAAAAACTGTTTTTT.

The CDR3 protein is CASSSRGADTEAFF. For the CDR3, the DNA is TGTGCCAGCAGTTCGAGGGGTGCGGACACTGAAGCTTTCTTT. This chain uses TRBV7-8 with TRBJ1-1; a weak D match, TRBD1 (5 bases). Trimming stripped 6 bases from V and 3 bases from J, with 14 bases between. This CDR3 region has 14 residues. Germline V gene lookup returns CDR1 SGHVS and CDR2 FQNEAQ.

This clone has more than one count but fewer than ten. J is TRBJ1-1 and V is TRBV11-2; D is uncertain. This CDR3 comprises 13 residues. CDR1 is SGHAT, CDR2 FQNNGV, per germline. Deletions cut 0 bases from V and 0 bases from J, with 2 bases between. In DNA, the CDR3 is TGTGCCAGCAGCTTAGAGATGAACACTGAAGCTTTCTTT. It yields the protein CASSLEMNTEAFF.

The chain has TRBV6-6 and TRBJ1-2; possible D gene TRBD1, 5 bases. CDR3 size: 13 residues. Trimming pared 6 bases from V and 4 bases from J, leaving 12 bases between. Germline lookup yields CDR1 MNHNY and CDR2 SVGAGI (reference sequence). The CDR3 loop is CASSLGTAYGYTF. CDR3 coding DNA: TGTGCCAGCAGCCTCGGGACTGCCTATGGCTACACCTTC.

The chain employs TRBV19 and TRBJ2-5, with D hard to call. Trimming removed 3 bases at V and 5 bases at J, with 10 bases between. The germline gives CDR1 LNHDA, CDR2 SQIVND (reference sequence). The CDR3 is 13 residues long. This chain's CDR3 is CASSILVKETQYF. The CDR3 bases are TGTGCCAGTAGTATCCTGGTCAAGGAGACCCAGTACTTC. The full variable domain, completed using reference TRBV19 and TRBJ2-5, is DGGITQSPKYLFRKEGQNVTLSCEQNLNHDAMYWYRQDPGQGLRLIYYSQIVNDFQKGDIAEGYSVSREKKESFPLTVTSAQKNPTAFYLCASSILVKETQYFGPGTRLLVL.

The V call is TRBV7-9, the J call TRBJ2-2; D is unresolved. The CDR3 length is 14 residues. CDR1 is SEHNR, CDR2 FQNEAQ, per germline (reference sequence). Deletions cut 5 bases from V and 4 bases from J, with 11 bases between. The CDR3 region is CASSPFDGTGELFF. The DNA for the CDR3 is TGTGCCAGCAGCCCGTTTGACGGCACCGGGGAGCTGTTTTTT.

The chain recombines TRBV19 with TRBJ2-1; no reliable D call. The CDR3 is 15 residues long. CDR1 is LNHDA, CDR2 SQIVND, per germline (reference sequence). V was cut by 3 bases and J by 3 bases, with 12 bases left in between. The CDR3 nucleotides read TGTGCCAGTAGTATTCGGGCTGCGAACTACAATGAGCAGTTCTTC. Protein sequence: CASSIRAANYNEQFF.

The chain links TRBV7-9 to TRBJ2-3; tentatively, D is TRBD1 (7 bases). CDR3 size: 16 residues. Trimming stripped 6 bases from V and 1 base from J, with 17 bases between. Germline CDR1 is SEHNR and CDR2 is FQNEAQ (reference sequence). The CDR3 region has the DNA TGTGCCAGCAGTCCAGGGGGGAACAGGGGCACAGATACGCAGTATTTT. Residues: CASSPGGNRGTDTQYF.

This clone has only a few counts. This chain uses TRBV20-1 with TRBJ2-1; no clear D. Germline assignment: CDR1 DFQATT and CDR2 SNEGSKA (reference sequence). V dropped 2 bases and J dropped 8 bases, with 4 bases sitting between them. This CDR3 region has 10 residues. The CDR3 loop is CSARSYEQFF. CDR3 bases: TGCAGTGCTAGATCGTATGAGCAGTTCTTC.